This T cell receptor beta chain emerged from a study of T cells after yellow fever vaccination. Whole-study context: When fractions had low cell numbers, they were prepared with SMART-Seq v4 Ultra Low Input.

Study results and caveats: It was a small share of clonotypes that appeared in both CD4 and CD8 compartments. Most clones from primary vaccination were detected again post-booster (around 96% CD4, about 88% CD8).

As TCR cDNA was made by 5'RACE template switching, a universal primer site and UMIs were added. Using its own MiXCR run on the 5' RACE reads, TCRdb lists one record per CDR3 protein. The sample has 230,000 or so distinct CDR3 sequences, around 6.7% seen once. In the case of this clonotype: Its specificity is unknown. This may arise from a read error, as a much more abundant clone is one base away.

This receptor was obtained from a man aged 25 to 45 who received the YFV17D yellow fever vaccine. The starting material was CD4+ T cells sorted from PBMCs, obtained on the day of the yellow fever booster vaccination.

The CDR3 DNA sequence: TGCTGTGCCCGCGCCACTAGCGCGAGCTCCTACAATGAGCAGTTCTTC. Amino acid sequence: CCARATSASSYNEQFF. V gene TRBV20-1 combines with J gene TRBJ2-1; 7 positions agree with TRBD2. The length of the CDR3 is 16 residues. Per germline, CDR1 DFQATT and CDR2 SNEGSKA (reference sequence).